Presented here are 31 T cell receptor beta chains from one specimen sequenced in a study of T cells in narcolepsy. Assay used: immunoSEQ multiplex PCR; TCRdb lists only in-frame clones, some missing. The table records some 37,000 clones, 70% to 85% of them present only once. The sequencing sample was made of CD45RA- memory CD4+ T cells from PBMCs. These receptors originate from a human donor with narcolepsy.

CDR3 nucleotide sequence: TGTGCCAGCAGCCAAAGGCCCACGGGGGGGGACACTGAAGCTTTCTTT. The encoded protein is CASSQRPTGGDTEAFF. The J gene is TRBJ1-1, the V gene TRBV4-2; the D gene is possibly TRBD1 (5 bases). This CDR3 has 16 residues. The V end lost 2 bases, the J end lost 3 bases, and 16 bases lay between the germline ends. CDR1 is LGHNA and CDR2 is YNFKEQ in the germline V gene.

V and J are TRBV27 and TRBJ1-2; TRBD1 agrees at 7 bases. Germline trimming cut 5 bases from V and 8 bases from J; bases unmatched to any gene: 5. CDR1 and CDR2 (germline): MNHEY, SMNVEV (reference sequence). The CDR3 totals 12 residues. The CDR3: CASSTTGAGYTF. CDR3 DNA sequence: TGTGCCAGCAGTACAACAGGGGCGGGCTACACCTTC.

The chain carries TRBV7-9 and TRBJ1-3; D possibly corresponds to TRBD1 (5 bases). V lost 1 base, J lost 2 bases, and 12 bases lay in between. The CDR3 extends over 16 amino acids. Germline V gene lookup returns CDR1 SEHNR and CDR2 FQNEAQ (reference sequence). This CDR3 is CASSLVAGMAGNTIYF. DNA for the CDR3: TGTGCCAGCAGCTTAGTAGCAGGGATGGCTGGAAACACCATATATTTT.

CDR3 protein: CASSLQSGGPSNEQFF. The DNA of the CDR3 is TGTGCCAGCAGTCTTCAATCGGGGGGGCCGTCCAATGAGCAGTTCTTC. This rearrangement joins TRBV7-2 to TRBJ2-1; 8 nucleotides line up with TRBD2. The junction had 13 bases not matched to a gene; V was cut back by 6 bases and J by 6 bases. The germline V gene has CDR1 SGHTA and CDR2 FQGNSA. This CDR3 is 16 amino acids long.

This clone was recorded a few times. V is TRBV18 and J is TRBJ1-5, with D maybe TRBD1 (5 bases). CDR3 length equals 15 residues. CDR1 and CDR2 from the germline V gene are KGHSH and LQKENI. Trimming took 5 bases from V and 6 from J, leaving 17 bases between them. CDR3 protein: CASSAGTLGSQPQHF. The CDR3 DNA follows: TGTGCCAGCTCAGCCGGGACCCTGGGGAGTCAGCCCCAGCATTTT.

The chain combines TRBV10-2 with TRBJ1-5; no clear D. With 0 bases removed from V and 3 bases from J, the gap between germline ends came to 6 bases. There are 14 residues in the CDR3. In germline, CDR1 is WSHSY, CDR2 SAAADI. Written as DNA, the CDR3 is TGCGCCAGCAGTGAGTCACAGTCCAATCAGCCCCAGCATTTT. Its translation is CASSESQSNQPQHF.

The sample holds one count of this clone. V gene TRBV11-2 combines with J gene TRBJ1-1; D is perhaps TRBD1 (6 bases). V was clipped by 5 bases and J by 4 bases, with 14 bases between them. Germline CDR1 is SGHAT and CDR2 is FQNNGV. The CDR3 consists of 14 residues. CDR3 sequence (DNA): TGTGCCAGCAGCCCGGGGGGGCAGCTCACTGAAGCTTTCTTT. It yields the protein CASSPGGQLTEAFF.

The gene calls are TRBV9 and TRBJ2-5; the D is unclear. With the DNA end fitting TRBJ2-7 better, the J assignment may be wrong. The CDR3 loop spans 15 amino acids. Germline V CDR1 and CDR2: SGDLS, YYNGEE. The CDR3 region has the DNA TGTGCCAGCAGCGTAGAGCCCAGCTTCGCAGACGAGCAGTACTTC. Its translation: CASSVEPSFADEQYF.

The V call is TRBV7-2, the J call TRBJ1-5; D remains ambiguous. CDR1 and CDR2 (germline): SGHTA, FQGNSA. The CDR3 loop spans 15 amino acids. Deletions cut 2 bases from V and 3 bases from J, with 11 bases between. CDR3 loop: CASSLSWLLNQPQHF. DNA for the CDR3: TGTGCCAGCAGCTTATCCTGGCTTCTCAATCAGCCCCAGCATTTT.

The chain is built from TRBV19 and TRBJ2-7; 7 bases map to TRBD2. With V trimmed by 1 base and J by 1 base, 4 bases remained unmatched. CDR3 length: 15 amino acids. CDR1 is LNHDA and CDR2 is SQIVND in the germline V gene (reference sequence). CDR3 sequence reads: CASSIGRDYSYEQYF. The CDR3 coding sequence is TGTGCCAGTAGTATAGGTCGGGACTATTCCTACGAGCAGTACTTC.

The chain couples TRBV21-1 to TRBJ1-2; TRBD1 is taken as the D call from the table, unchecked against the DNA. TRBV21-1 is reported as a pseudogene. This CDR3 has 16 residues. CDR3 coding DNA: TGTGCCAGCAGGAAAAATAAGCCACAGGCCGACTATGGCTACACCTTC. Its translation: CASRKNKPQADYGYTF.

The CDR3 bases are TGTGCCAGCAGCTCCCCGAAGGGGCCTGGGGATACGCAGTATTTT. Protein sequence: CASSSPKGPGDTQYF. J is TRBJ2-3 and V is TRBV5-4, with a weak D call TRBD1 (5 bases). With 3 bases removed from V and 6 bases from J, the gap between germline ends came to 17 bases. This CDR3 has 15 residues. Germline CDR1 is SGHNT and CDR2 is YYREEE (reference sequence).

The chain couples TRBV5-4 to TRBJ2-5; 7 bases align to TRBD2. This CDR3 region has 13 residues. Germline V gene lookup returns CDR1 SGHNT and CDR2 YYREEE (reference sequence). The V segment lost 2 bases and the J segment 7 bases; nucleotides outside the gene matches: 5. CDR3 sequence: CASSLGLDGTQYF. DNA for the CDR3: TGTGCCAGCAGCTTAGGACTAGATGGGACCCAGTACTTC.

The V call is TRBV4-2, the J call TRBJ2-1, with D perhaps matching TRBD1 or TRBD2 (6 bases each). CDR1 is LGHNA, CDR2 YNFKEQ, per germline. V gave up 3 bases and J gave up 1 base, with 16 bases separating them. The CDR3 runs to 17 residues. The CDR3 sequence is CASSQQGGLLSYNEQFF. The DNA for the CDR3 is TGTGCCAGCAGCCAGCAAGGGGGACTCCTTTCCTACAATGAGCAGTTCTTC.

The V call is TRBV10-3, the J call TRBJ2-2; D is tentatively TRBD1 or TRBD2 (5 bases each). The length of the CDR3 is 16 residues. Trimming took off 2 bases at V and 5 bases at J, with 15 bases between the two ends. CDR1 and CDR2 (germline): ENHRY, SYGVKD. CDR3 residues: CAISEGTNRFTGELFF. CDR3 sequence (DNA): TGTGCCATCAGTGAGGGGACGAACCGGTTTACCGGGGAGCTGTTTTTT.

The chain is built from TRBV6-6 and TRBJ1-2; no reliable D call. This CDR3 comprises 12 residues. CDR1 is MNHNY, CDR2 SVGAGI, per germline (reference sequence). The V end lost 5 bases, the J end lost 7 bases, and 11 bases lay between the germline ends. The CDR3 nucleotides are TGTGCCAGCAGTCCACAGACGCTTGGCTACACCTTC. It yields the protein CASSPQTLGYTF.

This clone appeared once. The V call is TRBV6-5, the J call TRBJ1-4; 7 bases fit TRBD1. After removal of 1 base from V and 8 bases from J, the junction contained 7 bases not matched to a gene. The CDR3 totals 15 residues. The germline V gene encodes CDR1 MNHEY and CDR2 SVGAGI. The CDR3 spells CASSYFTGAGEKLFF. CDR3 in DNA: TGTGCCAGCAGTTACTTTACAGGGGCAGGAGAAAAACTGTTTTTT.

The V gene is TRBV7-6, the J gene TRBJ1-4, with D perhaps matching TRBD1 (6 bases). The CDR3 covers 15 residues. In germline, CDR1 is SGHVS, CDR2 FNYEAQ. V was pared by 2 bases and J by 8 bases, with 15 bases between. The CDR3 reads CASSLTQQGGEKLFF. Written as DNA, the CDR3 is TGTGCCAGCAGCTTAACCCAACAGGGTGGGGAAAAACTGTTTTTT.

This chain connects TRBV9 to TRBJ2-3; possible D gene TRBD2, 6 bases. The CDR3 is 15 amino acids. With 1 base removed from V and 3 bases from J, the gap between germline ends came to 12 bases. Germline values: CDR1 SGDLS, CDR2 YYNGEE. CDR3 DNA: TGTGCCAGCAGCGTAAGTAGTAGCGGTACAGATACGCAGTATTTT. As protein: CASSVSSSGTDTQYF.

This clone was observed a few times. This chain links TRBV19 with TRBJ1-6, with TRBD1 matching over 8 bases. This CDR3 has 15 amino acids. The germline V gene encodes CDR1 LNHDA and CDR2 SQIVND (reference sequence). J was trimmed by 10 bases and V by 1 base; bases with no gene match: 6. CDR3: CASSIGEQGGSPLHF. CDR3 nucleotides: TGTGCCAGTAGTATAGGTGAACAGGGGGGCTCACCCCTCCACTTT.

This chain links TRBV6-1 with TRBJ1-6, with 8 nucleotides matching TRBD1. V was clipped by 4 bases and J by 7 bases; unmatched bases: 9. CDR3 length: 16 residues. The germline CDR1 and CDR2 sequences are MNHNS and SASEGT. The CDR3 spells CASSVTGGLGNSPLHF. DNA for the CDR3: TGTGCCAGCAGTGTTACAGGGGGACTAGGGAATTCACCCCTCCACTTT.

In its sample, this clone was seen once. The V and J genes are TRBV6-6 and TRBJ2-3; tentative D call: TRBD2 (7 bases). The CDR3 length is 14 residues. Trimming took off 7 bases at V and 11 bases at J, with 22 bases between the two ends. Germline-derived CDR1 and CDR2 are MNHNY and SVGAGI (reference sequence). CDR3 in DNA: TGTGCCAGCACCAAGATAGGGGGGGGGCACGGGCAGTATTTT. Its protein product is CASTKIGGGHGQYF.

This chain links TRBV6-1 with TRBJ2-2; unclear D gene. Between the trimmed V and J ends, which lost 6 bases and 7 bases, there was a span of 15 bases. The length of the CDR3 is 14 residues. Per germline, CDR1 MNHNS and CDR2 SASEGT. The CDR3 here is CASSARTRGGELFF. In DNA form, the CDR3 reads TGTGCCAGCAGCGCGAGAACCAGAGGCGGGGAGCTGTTTTTT.

The chain has TRBV9 and TRBJ1-2, with no clear D. Trimming took 2 bases from V and 4 from J, leaving 15 bases between them. CDR3 length: 15 amino acids. Germline V gene data show CDR1 as SGDLS and CDR2 as YYNGEE. The CDR3 DNA reads as TGTGCCAGCAGCGTTGGGCCCAGCGTCGCCTATGGCTACACCTTC. Its translation: CASSVGPSVAYGYTF.

This clone was seen a few times. This sample includes further DNA sequences coding for the same CDR3. The V and J genes are TRBV5-1 and TRBJ2-3; the D gene is possibly TRBD1 (5 bases). Germline values: CDR1 SGHRS, CDR2 YFSETQ. This CDR3 is built from 15 residues. Trimming removed 2 bases from V and 0 bases from J, with 10 bases in between. The CDR3 region is CASSFKGSSTDTQYF. The DNA of the CDR3 is TGCGCCAGCAGCTTTAAGGGGTCTAGCACAGATACGCAGTATTTT.

The V gene is TRBV5-1, the J gene TRBJ2-7; D is uncertain. V dropped 4 bases and J dropped 3 bases, with 11 bases sitting between them. CDR1 is SGHRS and CDR2 is YFSETQ in the germline V gene. This CDR3 is 13 amino acids long. The DNA of the CDR3 is TGCGCCAGCAGCGCGGACGGCCACTACGAGCAGTACTTC. It codes for CASSADGHYEQYF.

The rearrangement joins TRBV19 to TRBJ1-5; the D gene is possibly TRBD1 (6 bases). Between the trimmed V and J ends, which lost 3 bases and 0 bases, there was a span of 9 bases. The V gene's germline CDR1 is LNHDA and CDR2 SQIVND (reference sequence). The CDR3 is made up of 15 amino acids. The CDR3 DNA is TGTGCCAGTAGTATCGGGGGGGCTAGCAATCAGCCCCAGCATTTT. It is translated as CASSIGGASNQPQHF.

The chain links TRBV9 to TRBJ1-6, with TRBD1 identical over 7 bases. Germline CDR1 reads SGDLS; CDR2 reads YYNGEE. V trimming: 4 bases; J trimming: 7 bases; junction bases outside the gene matches: 5. The CDR3 runs to 14 residues. The CDR3 bases are TGTGCCAGCAGCAAGCAGGGGGGAAATTCACCCCTCCACTTT. It is translated as CASSKQGGNSPLHF.

This chain uses TRBV14 with TRBJ1-2, with D unclear. V lost 4 bases to trimming and J lost 6 bases, with 18 bases between them. The length of the CDR3 is 15 residues. Germline V lookup: CDR1 SGHDN, CDR2 FVKESK. In DNA form, the CDR3 reads TGTGCCAGCAGCCCTACGACTGGACGGGTAAATGGCTACACCTTC. This gives the protein CASSPTTGRVNGYTF.

The chain couples TRBV10-3 to TRBJ2-5; 11 bases are shared with TRBD2. Trimming removed 6 bases from V and 11 bases from J; junction bases left unmatched: 8. CDR3 length: 13 residues. Germline assignment: CDR1 ENHRY and CDR2 SYGVKD. The CDR3, as DNA: TGTGCCATCAGCGTAGCGGGGGGGCCAAAGCAGTACTTC. This encodes CAISVAGGPKQYF.

This rearrangement joins TRBV7-2 to TRBJ2-3; 9 bases are a match to TRBD1. This CDR3 comprises 15 residues. The J segment lost 4 bases and the V segment lost 5 bases, leaving 7 bases of the junction unmatched. From germline, CDR1 is SGHTA and CDR2 FQGNSA. The CDR3 DNA reads as TGTGCCAGCAGCCCCGGACAGGGGTTGGCAGATACGCAGTATTTT. Its protein is CASSPGQGLADTQYF.